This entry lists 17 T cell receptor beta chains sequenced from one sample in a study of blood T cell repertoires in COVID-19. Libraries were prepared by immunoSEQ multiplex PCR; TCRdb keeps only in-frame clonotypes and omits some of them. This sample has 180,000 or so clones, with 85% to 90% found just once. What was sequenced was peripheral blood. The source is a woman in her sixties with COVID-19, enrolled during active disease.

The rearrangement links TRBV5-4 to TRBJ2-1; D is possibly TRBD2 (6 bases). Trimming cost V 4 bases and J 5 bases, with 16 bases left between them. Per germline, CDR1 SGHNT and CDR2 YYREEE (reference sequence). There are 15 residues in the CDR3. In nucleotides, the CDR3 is TGTGCCAGCAGCATGGGACTCCTTCCCCACAATGAGCAGTTCTTC. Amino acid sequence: CASSMGLLPHNEQFF.

Here the CDR3 DNA reads TGTGCCAGCCTAAACAGGGCTGGGACTGAAGCTTTCTTT. Translating it yields CASLNRAGTEAFF. This chain uses TRBV9 with TRBJ1-1; D might be TRBD1 (6 bases). The germline gives CDR1 SGDLS, CDR2 YYNGEE. V was clipped by 7 bases and J by 5 bases, with 15 bases between them. The CDR3 runs 13 residues.

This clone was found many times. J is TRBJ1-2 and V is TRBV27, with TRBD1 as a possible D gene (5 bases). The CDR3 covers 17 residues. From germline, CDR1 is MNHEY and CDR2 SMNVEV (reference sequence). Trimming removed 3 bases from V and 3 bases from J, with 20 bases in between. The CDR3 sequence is CASSFSGGGYRDYGYTF. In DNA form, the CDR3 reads TGTGCCAGCAGTTTCTCCGGGGGTGGATATCGGGACTATGGCTACACCTTC.

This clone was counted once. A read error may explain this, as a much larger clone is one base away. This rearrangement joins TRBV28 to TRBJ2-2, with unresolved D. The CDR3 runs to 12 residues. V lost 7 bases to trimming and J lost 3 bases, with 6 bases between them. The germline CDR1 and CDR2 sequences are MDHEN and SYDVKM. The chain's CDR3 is CASNSYTGELFF. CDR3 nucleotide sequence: TGTGCCAGCAACTCCTACACCGGGGAGCTGTTTTTT.

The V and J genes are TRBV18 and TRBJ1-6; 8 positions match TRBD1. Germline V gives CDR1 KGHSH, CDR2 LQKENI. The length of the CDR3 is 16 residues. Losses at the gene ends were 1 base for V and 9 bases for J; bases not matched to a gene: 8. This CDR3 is CASSPLGQGGTSPLHF. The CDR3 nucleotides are TGTGCCAGCTCACCACTCGGACAGGGAGGGACTTCACCCCTCCACTTT.

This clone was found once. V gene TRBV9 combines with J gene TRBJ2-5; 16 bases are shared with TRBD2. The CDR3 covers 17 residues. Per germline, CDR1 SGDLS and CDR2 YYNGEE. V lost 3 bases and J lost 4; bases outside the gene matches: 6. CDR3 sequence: CASSEGTSGRERETQYF. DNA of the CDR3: TGTGCCAGCAGCGAAGGGACTAGCGGGAGGGAGCGAGAGACCCAGTACTTC. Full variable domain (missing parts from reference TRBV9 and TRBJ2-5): DSGVTQTPKHLITATGQRVTLRCSPRSGDLSVYWYQQSLDQGLQFLIQYYNGEERAKGNILERFSAQQFPDLHSELNLSSLELGDSALYFCASSEGTSGRERETQYFGPGTRLLVL.

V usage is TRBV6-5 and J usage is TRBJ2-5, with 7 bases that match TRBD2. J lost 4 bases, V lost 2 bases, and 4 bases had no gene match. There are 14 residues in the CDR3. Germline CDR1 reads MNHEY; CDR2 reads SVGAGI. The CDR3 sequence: CASSYGGSGETQYF. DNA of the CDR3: TGTGCCAGCAGTTACGGCGGGAGTGGAGAGACCCAGTACTTC.

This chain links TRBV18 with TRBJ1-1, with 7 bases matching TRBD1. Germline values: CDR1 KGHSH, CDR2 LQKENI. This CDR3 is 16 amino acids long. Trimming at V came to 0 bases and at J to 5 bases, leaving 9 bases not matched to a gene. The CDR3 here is CASSPPQGSRGTEAFF. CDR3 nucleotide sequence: TGTGCCAGCTCACCACCACAGGGGAGTCGGGGAACTGAAGCTTTCTTT. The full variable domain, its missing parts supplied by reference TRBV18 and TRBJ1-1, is NAGVMQNPRHLVRRRGQEARLRCSPMKGHSHVYWYRQLPEEGLKFMVYLQKENIIDESGMPKERFSAEFPKEGPSILRIQQVVRGDSAAYFCASSPPQGSRGTEAFFGQGTRLTVV.

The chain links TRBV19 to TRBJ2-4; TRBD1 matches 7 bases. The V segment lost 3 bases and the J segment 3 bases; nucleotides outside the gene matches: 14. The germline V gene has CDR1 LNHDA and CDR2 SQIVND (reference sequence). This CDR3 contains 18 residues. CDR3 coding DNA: TGTGCCAGTAGTATGGGCCTACTCGGGACAGCTAACAAAAACATTCAGTACTTC. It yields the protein CASSMGLLGTANKNIQYF.

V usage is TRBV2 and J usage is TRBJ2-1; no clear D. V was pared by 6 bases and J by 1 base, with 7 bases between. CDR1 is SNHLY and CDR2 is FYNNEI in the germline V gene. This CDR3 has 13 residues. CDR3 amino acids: CASSPGSYNEQFF. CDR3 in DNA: TGTGCCAGCAGCCCCGGTTCCTACAATGAGCAGTTCTTC.

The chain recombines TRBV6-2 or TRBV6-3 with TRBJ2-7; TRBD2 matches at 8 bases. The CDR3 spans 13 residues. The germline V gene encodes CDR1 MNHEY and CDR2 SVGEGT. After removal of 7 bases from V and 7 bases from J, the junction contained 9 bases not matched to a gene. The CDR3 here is CASTPGGYREQYF. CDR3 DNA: TGTGCCAGCACCCCGGGGGGGTACCGGGAGCAGTACTTC.

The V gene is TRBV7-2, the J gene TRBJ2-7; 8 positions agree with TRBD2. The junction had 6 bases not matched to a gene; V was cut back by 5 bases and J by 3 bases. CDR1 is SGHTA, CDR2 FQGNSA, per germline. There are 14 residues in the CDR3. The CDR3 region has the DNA TGTGCCAGCAGCCTTCGACTAGCGCTCTACGAGCAGTACTTC. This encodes CASSLRLALYEQYF.

CDR3 coding DNA: TGTGCCAGCAGCCAAGGGCTGCTCTATGGCTACACCTTC. Protein sequence: CASSQGLLYGYTF. This chain connects TRBV14 to TRBJ1-2; D unresolved. The CDR3 sequence is 13 residues long. V lost 1 base and J 4 bases, leaving 7 bases between the germline ends. Germline V gene sequence: CDR1 SGHDN, CDR2 FVKESK.

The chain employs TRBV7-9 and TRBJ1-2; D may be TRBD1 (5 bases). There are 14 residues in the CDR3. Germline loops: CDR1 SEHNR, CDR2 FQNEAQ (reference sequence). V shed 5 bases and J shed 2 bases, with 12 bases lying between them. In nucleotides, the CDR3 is TGTGCCAGCAGCAGGCAGGGTGAGAACTATGGCTACACCTTC. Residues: CASSRQGENYGYTF.

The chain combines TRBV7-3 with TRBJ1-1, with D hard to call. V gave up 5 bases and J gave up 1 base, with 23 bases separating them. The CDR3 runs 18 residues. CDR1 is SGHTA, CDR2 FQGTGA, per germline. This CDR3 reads CASSPLARGAIGNTEAFF. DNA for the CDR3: TGTGCCAGCAGCCCCCTCGCCCGGGGAGCGATAGGGAACACTGAAGCTTTCTTT.

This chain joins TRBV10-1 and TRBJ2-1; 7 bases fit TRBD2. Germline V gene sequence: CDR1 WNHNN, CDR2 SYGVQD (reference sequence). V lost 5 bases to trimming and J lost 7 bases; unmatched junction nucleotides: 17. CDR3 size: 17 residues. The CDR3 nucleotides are TGCGCCAGCAGTTCTGTCCTGGCGGGAGCCTCTCGGAATGAGCAGTTCTTC. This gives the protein CASSSVLAGASRNEQFF.

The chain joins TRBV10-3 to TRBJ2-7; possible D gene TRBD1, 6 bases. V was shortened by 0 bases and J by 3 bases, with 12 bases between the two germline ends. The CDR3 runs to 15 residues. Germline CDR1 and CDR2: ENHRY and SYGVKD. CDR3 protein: CAISESTGTLYEQYF. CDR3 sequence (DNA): TGTGCCATCAGTGAGTCGACAGGCACCCTCTACGAGCAGTACTTC.